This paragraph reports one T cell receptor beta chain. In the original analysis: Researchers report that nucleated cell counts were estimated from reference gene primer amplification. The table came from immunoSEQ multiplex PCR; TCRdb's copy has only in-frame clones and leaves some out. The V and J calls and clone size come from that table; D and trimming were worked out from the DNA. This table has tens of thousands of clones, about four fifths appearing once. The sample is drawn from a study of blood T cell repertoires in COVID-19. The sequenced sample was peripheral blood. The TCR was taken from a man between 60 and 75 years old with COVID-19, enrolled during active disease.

CDR3 nucleotide sequence: TGTGCCAGCAGCCAGGGCAGTAACAATGAGCAGTTCTTC. This translates into CASSQGSNNEQFF. The gene calls are TRBV14 and TRBJ2-1; D remains ambiguous. CDR3 length: 13 residues. Germline loops: CDR1 SGHDN, CDR2 FVKESK. Trimming took off 3 bases at V and 5 bases at J, with 8 bases between the two ends.